This TCR beta chain was found in a study of OX40 agonist ivuxolimab in advanced cancers. Enrollment shut out patients with autoimmune disease history or systemic immunosuppression. Per germline, CDR1 SGHTA and CDR2 FQGTGA. Trimming pared 4 bases from V and 5 bases from J, leaving 5 bases between. The length of the CDR3 is 12 residues. Details on this clone: Antigen unknown.

Study findings and constraints: Averaging showed that CD8+ T cells had more expanded clones than CD4+ did. Clonal expansion in partial responders at 0.1-3.0 mg/kg ranked among the lowest. The investigators did not determine what antigen specificity the expanded peripheral T cells had.

Using immunoSEQ multiplex PCR, the repertoire was profiled, and TCRdb retains in-frame clones only, with some absent. The table has around 77,000 clones, about 89% seen once. The J gene is TRBJ2-2, the V gene TRBV7-3; D ambiguous. The sequencing used CD4+ or CD8+ T cells sorted from blood, collected in a trial of the OX40 agonist ivuxolimab. The TCR sequence derives from an adult with an advanced solid tumor such as melanoma, head and neck, liver or kidney cancer. CDR3 in amino acids: CASSSSTGELFF. CDR3 sequence (DNA): TGTGCCAGCAGCTCCTCAACCGGGGAGCTGTTTTTT.